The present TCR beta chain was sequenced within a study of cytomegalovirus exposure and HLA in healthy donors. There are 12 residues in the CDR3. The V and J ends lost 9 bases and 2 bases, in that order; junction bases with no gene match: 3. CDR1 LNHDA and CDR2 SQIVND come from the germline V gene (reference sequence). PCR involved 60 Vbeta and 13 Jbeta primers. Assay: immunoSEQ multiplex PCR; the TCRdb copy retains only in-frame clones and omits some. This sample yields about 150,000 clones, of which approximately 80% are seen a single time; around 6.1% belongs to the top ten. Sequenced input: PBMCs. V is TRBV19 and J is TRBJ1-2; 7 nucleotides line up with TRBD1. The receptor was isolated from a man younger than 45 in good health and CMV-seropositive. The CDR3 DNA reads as TGTGCCAGGACAGGGAGGAACTATGGCTACACCTTC. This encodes CARTGRNYGYTF.